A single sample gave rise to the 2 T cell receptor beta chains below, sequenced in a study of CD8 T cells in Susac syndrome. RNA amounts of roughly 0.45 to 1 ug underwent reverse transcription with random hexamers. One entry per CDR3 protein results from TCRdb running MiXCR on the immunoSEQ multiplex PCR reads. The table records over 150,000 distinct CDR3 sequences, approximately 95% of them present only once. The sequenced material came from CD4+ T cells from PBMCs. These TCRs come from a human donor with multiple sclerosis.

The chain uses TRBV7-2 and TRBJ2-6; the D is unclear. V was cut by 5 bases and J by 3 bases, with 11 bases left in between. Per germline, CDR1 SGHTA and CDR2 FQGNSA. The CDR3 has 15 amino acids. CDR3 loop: CASSPVHNGANVLTF. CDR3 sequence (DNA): TGTGCCAGCAGCCCAGTTCACAATGGGGCCAACGTCCTGACTTTC. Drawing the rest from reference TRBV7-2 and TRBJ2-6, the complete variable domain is GAGVSQSPSNKVTEKGKDVELRCDPISGHTALYWYRQSLGQGLEFLIYFQGNSAPDKSGLPSDRFSAERTGGSVSTLTIQRTQQEDSAVYLCASSPVHNGANVLTFGAGSRLTVL.

CDR3 nucleotides: TGTGCCAGCAGCTTACGGGACAGGGTATACAATGAGCAGTTCTTC. Translation gives CASSLRDRVYNEQFF. The chain employs TRBV7-2 and TRBJ2-1, with 9 positions matching TRBD1. CDR1 and CDR2 (germline): SGHTA, FQGNSA. CDR3 length equals 15 residues. The junction had 3 bases not matched to a gene; V was cut back by 2 bases and J by 4 bases.